Reported below is one TCR beta chain. The CDR3 covers 14 residues. Germline V gene lookup returns CDR1 MNHEY and CDR2 SVGAGI. Between the trimmed V and J ends, which lost 6 bases and 9 bases, there was a span of 20 bases. The data originate from a study of cytomegalovirus exposure and HLA in healthy donors. The primer mix had 60 Vbeta and 13 Jbeta primers. Clones were read by immunoSEQ multiplex PCR, and TCRdb kept only the in-frame ones, dropping some. The sample has 150,000 to 200,000 clones; 60% to 80% are singletons. The source material was PBMCs. The chain carries TRBV6-5 and TRBJ1-2; D gene ambiguous. The TCR comes from a man between 18 and 29 years old in good health and CMV-seropositive. Here the CDR3 DNA reads TGTGCCAGCAGCCGAGGGAGTTCTCTATGGAGCTACACCTTC. Amino acid sequence: CASSRGSSLWSYTF.